This T cell receptor beta chain was identified in a study of blood T cell repertoires in COVID-19. V was shortened by 5 bases and J by 7 bases, with 3 bases between the two germline ends. Germline V gene sequence: CDR1 LNHDA, CDR2 SQIVND (reference sequence). The CDR3 is 11 residues long. In the authors' methods: Cell counts per sample came from amplifying reference gene primers. The data were produced by immunoSEQ multiplex PCR, yet TCRdb's version contains in-frame clones alone and is incomplete. Clonal size and the V and J genes are those of that table, whereas D and trimming came from the DNA. There are under 150,000 clones in the sample; roughly four fifths occur only once, and 9.5% to 10% lies in the top ten.

J is TRBJ1-6 and V is TRBV19, with D unclear. The TCR comes from a man between 35 and 55 years old with active or convalescent COVID-19. The specimen was peripheral blood. CDR3 DNA sequence: TGTGCCAGTAGTGGCAATTCACCCCTCCACTTT. It yields the protein CASSGNSPLHF.